This paragraph covers one T cell receptor (beta chain) sequence. Germline loops: CDR1 LGHNA, CDR2 YSLEER. This CDR3 has 15 amino acids. The trim removed 5 bases at V and 7 bases at J, leaving 13 bases unmatched. The sample belongs to a study of sequential checkpoint blockade in melanoma. Clones were read by immunoSEQ multiplex PCR, and TCRdb kept only the in-frame ones, dropping some. The sample shows about 18,000 clones, roughly 70% of them seen only once. The treatment: randomized to nivolumab then ipilimumab (arm A) or the reverse (arm B). No patient had prior DNA-damaging chemotherapy. Live CD3+CD8+ CD19− CD56− cells were sorted from PBMCs.

The chain recombines TRBV4-3 with TRBJ2-7; 8 bases fit TRBD1. This specimen consisted of CD8+ T cells sorted from blood (inferred from file names), obtained from a patient given nivolumab and ipilimumab in sequence. This TCR was recovered from a human donor with melanoma. The CDR3 protein is CASSISSDRGFEQYF. Written as DNA, the CDR3 is TGCGCCAGCAGCATAAGTAGTGACAGGGGTTTTGAGCAGTACTTC.